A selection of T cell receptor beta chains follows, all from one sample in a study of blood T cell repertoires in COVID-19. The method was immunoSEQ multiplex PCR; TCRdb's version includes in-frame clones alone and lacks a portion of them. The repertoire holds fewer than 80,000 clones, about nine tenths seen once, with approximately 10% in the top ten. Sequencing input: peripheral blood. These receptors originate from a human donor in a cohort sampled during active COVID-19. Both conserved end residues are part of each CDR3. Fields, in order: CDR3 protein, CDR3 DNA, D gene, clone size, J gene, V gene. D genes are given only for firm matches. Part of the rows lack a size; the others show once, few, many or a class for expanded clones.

CAWRPRDSSRNIQYF TGTGCCTGGAGGCCGAGGGACAGTTCTCGAAACATTCAGTACTTC TRBD1 - TRBJ2-4 TRBV30
CASRQGVGETQYF TGTGCCAGTCGACAGGGGGTCGGGGAGACCCAGTACTTC TRBD1 - TRBJ2-5 TRBV19
CASSQAGRGGNTIYF TGTGCCAGCAGCCAAGCTGGCCGCGGTGGAAACACCATATATTTT - - TRBJ1-3 TRBV16
CASSTHPGGAGGLYF TGTGCCAGCAGCACCCATCCAGGCGGAGCGGGAGGGCTGTACTTC TRBD2 many TRBJ2-7 TRBV28
CASGGGRIPSIYGYTF TGTGCCAGCGGGGGGGGGCGTATCCCTTCCATCTATGGCTACACCTTC - - TRBJ1-2 TRBV2
CASSQALRLAGTTDTQYF TGTGCCAGCAGCCAAGCTTTAAGGCTAGCGGGAACCACAGATACGCAGTATTTT TRBD2 few TRBJ2-3 TRBV3-1/TRBV3-2
CASSYRTGMPNYGYTF TGTGCCAGCAGTTACAGGACAGGAATGCCTAACTATGGCTACACCTTC TRBD1 - TRBJ1-2 TRBV6-2/TRBV6-3
CASSERQGVRNQPQHF TGTGCCAGCAGTGAGAGACAGGGGGTTAGGAATCAGCCCCAGCATTTT TRBD1 - TRBJ1-5 TRBV6-1
CASSFSNTGELFF TGTGCCAGCAGTTTCTCGAACACCGGGGAGCTGTTTTTT - - TRBJ2-2 TRBV28
CASSVGADTGELFF TGTGCCAGCAGCGTGGGAGCAGACACCGGGGAGCTGTTTTTT - - TRBJ2-2 TRBV9
CATGTSGGGTGELFF TGTGCCACCGGGACTAGCGGGGGGGGCACCGGGGAGCTGTTTTTT TRBD2 - TRBJ2-2 TRBV6-6
CASSSKSGDTYNEQFF TGTGCCAGCAGCTCTAAATCCGGGGACACCTACAATGAGCAGTTCTTC - - TRBJ2-1 TRBV11-2
CASSSRSRLDKNIQYF TGTGCCAGCAGCTCTAGGTCGAGATTAGACAAAAACATTCAGTACTTC - - TRBJ2-4 TRBV5-4
CASSSGLAGGELFF TGTGCCAGCAGTTCGGGACTAGCGGGCGGGGAGCTGTTTTTT TRBD2 few TRBJ2-2 TRBV27
CASSRWTGDEQYF TGTGCCAGCAGCAGATGGACAGGCGACGAGCAGTACTTC TRBD1 - TRBJ2-7 TRBV5-4
CASTLRTTGSGNTIYF TGTGCCAGCACCCTAAGGACAACTGGCTCTGGAAACACCATATATTTT - - TRBJ1-3 TRBV21-1
CASSQELRGRTEAFF TGTGCCAGCAGCCAAGAACTAAGGGGGCGGACTGAAGCTTTCTTT TRBD1 once TRBJ1-1 TRBV3-1/TRBV3-2
CASSYSLVGQYTF TGTGCCAGCAGTTACTCTTTAGTTGGGCAATACACCTTC - - TRBJ1-2 TRBV6-5
CASSPVRVDTQYF TGCGCCAGCAGCCCGGTCCGCGTAGATACGCAGTATTTT - - TRBJ2-3 TRBV4-1
CAWRPGLQNYGYTF TGTGCCTGGAGGCCGGGACTCCAGAACTATGGCTACACCTTC - - TRBJ1-2 TRBV30
CASSPRVSGGAIYNEQFF TGTGCCAGCTCACCAAGAGTTAGCGGGGGGGCTATCTACAATGAGCAGTTCTTC TRBD2 once TRBJ2-1 TRBV18
CAISEKAGGPDEQYF TGTGCCATCAGTGAGAAAGCGGGAGGGCCGGACGAGCAGTACTTC TRBD2 - TRBJ2-7 TRBV10-3
CASSGNGGTNEKLFF TGCGCCAGCAGCGGAAACGGGGGGACTAATGAAAAACTGTTTTTT - - TRBJ1-4 TRBV5-1
CASSQARGPHNGYTF TGTGCCAGCAGCCAAGCCAGGGGGCCCCACAATGGCTACACCTTC TRBD1 once TRBJ1-2 TRBV3-1/TRBV3-2
CASVGRGSDGYTF TGTGCCAGTGTAGGCCGGGGATCCGACGGCTACACCTTC - - TRBJ1-2 TRBV2
CASSDSLDSYYGYTF TGTGCCAGCAGTGACTCGCTAGACAGCTACTATGGCTACACCTTC - - TRBJ1-2 TRBV6-4
CASSDGGIGAYNEQFF TGTGCCAGCAGTGATGGGGGCATAGGGGCCTACAATGAGCAGTTCTTC - - TRBJ2-1 TRBV6-1
CASSAGDRGYEQYF TGTGCCAGTAGTGCCGGGGACAGGGGTTACGAGCAGTACTTC TRBD1 - TRBJ2-7 TRBV19
CSVTLRTGGGEQYF TGCAGCGTGACCCTGAGGACAGGGGGAGGCGAGCAGTACTTC TRBD1 few TRBJ2-7 TRBV29-1
CASSIPGQGNNSPLHF TGTGCCAGTAGTATCCCGGGTCAGGGGAATAATTCACCCCTCCACTTT - few TRBJ1-6 TRBV19
CASSLGTGPRRPQHF TGTGCCAGCAGCTTGGGGACAGGACCTCGTCGGCCCCAGCATTTT TRBD1 few TRBJ1-5 TRBV5-6
CASSASGSDTQYF TGTGCCAGCAGCGCTTCAGGTTCCGATACGCAGTATTTT - - TRBJ2-3 TRBV14
CASSLARGRGNNEQFF TGTGCCAGCAGCTTAGCGCGCGGGAGAGGCAACAATGAGCAGTTCTTC TRBD2 - TRBJ2-1 TRBV7-2